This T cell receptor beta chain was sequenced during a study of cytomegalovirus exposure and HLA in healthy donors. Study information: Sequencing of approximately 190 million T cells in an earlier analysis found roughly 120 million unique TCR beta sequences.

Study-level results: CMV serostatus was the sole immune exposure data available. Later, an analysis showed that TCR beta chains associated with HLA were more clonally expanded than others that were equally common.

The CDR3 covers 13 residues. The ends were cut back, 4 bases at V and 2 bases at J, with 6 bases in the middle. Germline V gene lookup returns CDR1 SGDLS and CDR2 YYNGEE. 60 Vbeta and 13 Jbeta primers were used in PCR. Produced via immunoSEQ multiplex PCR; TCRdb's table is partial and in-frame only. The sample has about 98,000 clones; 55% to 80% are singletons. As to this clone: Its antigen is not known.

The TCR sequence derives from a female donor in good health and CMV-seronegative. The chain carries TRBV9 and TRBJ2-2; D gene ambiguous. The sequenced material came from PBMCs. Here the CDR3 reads CASSPLNTGELFF. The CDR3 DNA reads TGTGCCAGCAGCCCCCTAAACACCGGGGAGCTGTTTTTT. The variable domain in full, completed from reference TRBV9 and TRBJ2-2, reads DSGVTQTPKHLITATGQRVTLRCSPRSGDLSVYWYQQSLDQGLQFLIQYYNGEERAKGNILERFSAQQFPDLHSELNLSSLELGDSALYFCASSPLNTGELFFGEGSRLTVL.